This T cell receptor (beta chain) was captured by sequencing in a study of blood T cells in healthy people across ages. The use of a sample-barcoded 5' primer and a J-beta primer mix characterized a second PCR of 7 to 11 cycles. MiXCR was run by TCRdb on the 5' RACE reads, yielding one entry per CDR3 protein. The repertoire has about 1.5 million distinct CDR3 sequences, approximately 39% of them found once; the top ten carry more than 4%. The sample holds many counts of this clonotype. V was shortened by 4 bases and J by 7 bases, with 11 bases between the two germline ends. Germline V lookup: CDR1 SGHTA, CDR2 FQGNSA. CDR3 length: 13 amino acids.

The sequencing input was blood. The V call is TRBV7-2, the J call TRBJ2-1, with a tentative D call TRBD2 (5 bases). This clonotype was sampled from a woman aged 18-30 years in good health. CDR3 region: CASSSATGNEQFF. The CDR3 nucleotides are TGTGCCAGCAGCTCAGCGACGGGAAATGAGCAGTTCTTC.